This T cell receptor beta chain derives from a study of blood T cell repertoires in COVID-19. As for the study in general: Sources were T cells, B-cell-depleted T cells, or PBMCs; the material itself was cDNA or gDNA.

In the original analysis: Estimates of nucleated cell counts were drawn from the amplification of reference gene primers. Profiled with immunoSEQ multiplex PCR; TCRdb holds only in-frame clones, not every one. V and J calls and clone size are given by that table; D and trimming were obtained from the DNA. The repertoire holds about 65,000 clones, with over 85% as singletons. The CDR3 totals 14 residues. Trimming left V 3 bases short and J 11 bases short, with 19 bases between. Germline V gene lookup returns CDR1 ENHRY and CDR2 SYGVKD. The rearrangement links TRBV10-3 to TRBJ1-1; D is uncertain. Sequencing used peripheral blood. The sequence derives from a man between 65 and 85 years old with active COVID-19. The CDR3 region is CAISDSQAIRWAFF. CDR3 in DNA: TGTGCCATCAGTGACTCTCAGGCCATTCGGTGGGCTTTCTTT.